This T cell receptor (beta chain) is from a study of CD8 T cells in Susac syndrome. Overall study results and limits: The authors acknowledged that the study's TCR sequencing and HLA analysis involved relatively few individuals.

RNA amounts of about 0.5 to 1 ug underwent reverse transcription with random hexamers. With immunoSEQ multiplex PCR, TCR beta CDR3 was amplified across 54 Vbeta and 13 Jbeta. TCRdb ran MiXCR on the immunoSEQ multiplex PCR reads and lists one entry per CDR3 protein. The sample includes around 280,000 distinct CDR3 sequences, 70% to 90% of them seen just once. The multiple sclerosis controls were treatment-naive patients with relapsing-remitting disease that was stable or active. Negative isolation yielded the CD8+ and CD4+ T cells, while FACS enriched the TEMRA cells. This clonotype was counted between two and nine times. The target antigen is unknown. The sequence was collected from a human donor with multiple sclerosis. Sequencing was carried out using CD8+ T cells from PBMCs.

Written as DNA, the CDR3 is TGTGCCAGCCGAGGGGCTGAAGCTTTCTTT. Translated: CASRGAEAFF. The gene calls are TRBV2 and TRBJ1-1, with D possibly TRBD1 on 5 matching bases. This CDR3 comprises 10 residues. The germline V gene has CDR1 SNHLY and CDR2 FYNNEI. Trimming left V 8 bases short and J 6 bases short, with 7 bases between.